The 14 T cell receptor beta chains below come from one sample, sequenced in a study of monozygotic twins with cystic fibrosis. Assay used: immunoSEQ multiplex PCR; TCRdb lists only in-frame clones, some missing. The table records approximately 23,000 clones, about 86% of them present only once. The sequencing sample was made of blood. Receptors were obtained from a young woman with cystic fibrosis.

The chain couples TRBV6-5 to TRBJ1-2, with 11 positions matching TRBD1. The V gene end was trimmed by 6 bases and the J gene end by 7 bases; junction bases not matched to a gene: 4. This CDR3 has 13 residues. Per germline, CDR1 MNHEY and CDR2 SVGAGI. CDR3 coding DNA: TGTGCCAGCAGCCCGGACAGGGGGCTTGGCTACACCTTC. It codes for CASSPDRGLGYTF.

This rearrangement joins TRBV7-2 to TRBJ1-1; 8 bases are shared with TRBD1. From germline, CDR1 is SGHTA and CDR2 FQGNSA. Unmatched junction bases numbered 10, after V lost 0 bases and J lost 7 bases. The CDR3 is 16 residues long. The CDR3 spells CASSLAMGRGRGEAFF. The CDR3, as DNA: TGTGCCAGCAGCTTAGCAATGGGCAGGGGGCGAGGTGAAGCTTTCTTT.

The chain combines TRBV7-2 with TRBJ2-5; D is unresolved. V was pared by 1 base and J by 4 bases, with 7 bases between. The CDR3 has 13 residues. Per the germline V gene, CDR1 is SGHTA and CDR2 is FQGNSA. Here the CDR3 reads CASSLGGGETQYF. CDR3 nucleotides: TGTGCCAGCAGCTTAGGGGGTGGAGAGACCCAGTACTTC.

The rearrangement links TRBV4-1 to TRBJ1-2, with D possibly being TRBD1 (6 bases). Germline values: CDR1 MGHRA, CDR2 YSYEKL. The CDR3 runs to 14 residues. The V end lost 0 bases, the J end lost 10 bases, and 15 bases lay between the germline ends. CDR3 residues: CASSQERTGHDYTF. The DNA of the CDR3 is TGCGCCAGCAGCCAAGAAAGAACAGGGCACGACTACACCTTC.

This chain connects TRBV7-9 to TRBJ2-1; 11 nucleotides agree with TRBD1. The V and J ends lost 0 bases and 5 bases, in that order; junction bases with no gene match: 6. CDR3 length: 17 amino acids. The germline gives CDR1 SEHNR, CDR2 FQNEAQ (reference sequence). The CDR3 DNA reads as TGTGCCAGCAGCTTAGCCCCGGACAGGGGGCAAAACAATGAGCAGTTCTTC. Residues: CASSLAPDRGQNNEQFF.

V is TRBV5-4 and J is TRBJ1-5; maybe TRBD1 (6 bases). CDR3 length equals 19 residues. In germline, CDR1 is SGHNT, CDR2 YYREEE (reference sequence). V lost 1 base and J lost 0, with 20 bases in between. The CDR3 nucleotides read TGTGCCAGCAGCTTGCACCTCCTTAAACAGGGACCTAGCAATCAGCCCCAGCATTTT. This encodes CASSLHLLKQGPSNQPQHF.

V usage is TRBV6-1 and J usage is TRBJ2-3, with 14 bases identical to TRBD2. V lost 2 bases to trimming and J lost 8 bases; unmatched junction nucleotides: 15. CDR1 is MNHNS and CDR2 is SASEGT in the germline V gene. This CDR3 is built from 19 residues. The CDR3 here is CASSERRDPGLAGVGTQYF. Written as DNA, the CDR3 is TGTGCCAGCAGTGAACGAAGGGACCCGGGACTAGCGGGGGTTGGTACGCAGTATTTT.

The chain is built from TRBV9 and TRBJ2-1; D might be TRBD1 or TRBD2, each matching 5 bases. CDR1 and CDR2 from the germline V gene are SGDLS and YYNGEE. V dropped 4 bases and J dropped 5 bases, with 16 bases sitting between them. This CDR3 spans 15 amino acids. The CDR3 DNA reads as TGTGCCAGCAGCCCTAGCACGGGGACCAACAATGAGCAGTTCTTC. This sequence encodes CASSPSTGTNNEQFF.

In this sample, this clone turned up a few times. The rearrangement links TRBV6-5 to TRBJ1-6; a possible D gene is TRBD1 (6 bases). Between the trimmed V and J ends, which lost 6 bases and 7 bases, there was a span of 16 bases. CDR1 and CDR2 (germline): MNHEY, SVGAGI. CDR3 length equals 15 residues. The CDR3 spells CASSPRTAGNSPLHF. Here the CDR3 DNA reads TGTGCCAGCAGCCCTAGGACAGCCGGCAATTCACCCCTCCACTTT.

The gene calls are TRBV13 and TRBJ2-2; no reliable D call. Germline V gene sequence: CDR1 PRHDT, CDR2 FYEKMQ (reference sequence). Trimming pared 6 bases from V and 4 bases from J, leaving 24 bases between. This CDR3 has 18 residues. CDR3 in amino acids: CASSYSDGALGSTGELFF. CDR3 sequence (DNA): TGTGCCAGCAGTTACTCGGACGGTGCGCTTGGCAGCACCGGGGAGCTGTTTTTT.

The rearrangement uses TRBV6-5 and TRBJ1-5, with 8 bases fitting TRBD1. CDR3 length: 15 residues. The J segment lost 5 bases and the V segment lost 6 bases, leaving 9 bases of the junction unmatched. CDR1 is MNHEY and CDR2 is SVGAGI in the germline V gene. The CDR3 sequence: CASRSDRGRDQPQHF. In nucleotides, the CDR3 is TGTGCCAGCAGATCTGACAGGGGAAGAGATCAGCCCCAGCATTTT.

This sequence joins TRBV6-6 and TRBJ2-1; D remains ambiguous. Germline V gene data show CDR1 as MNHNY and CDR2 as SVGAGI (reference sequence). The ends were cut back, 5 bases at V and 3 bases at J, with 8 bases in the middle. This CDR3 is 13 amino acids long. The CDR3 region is CASSTLNYNEQFF. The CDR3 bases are TGTGCCAGCAGTACCCTGAACTACAATGAGCAGTTCTTC.

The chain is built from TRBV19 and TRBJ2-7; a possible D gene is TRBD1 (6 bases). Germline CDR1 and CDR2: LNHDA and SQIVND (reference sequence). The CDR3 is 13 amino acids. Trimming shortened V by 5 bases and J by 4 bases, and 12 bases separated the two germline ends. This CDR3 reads CASSEGEWYEQYF. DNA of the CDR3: TGTGCCAGTAGTGAGGGGGAATGGTACGAGCAGTACTTC.

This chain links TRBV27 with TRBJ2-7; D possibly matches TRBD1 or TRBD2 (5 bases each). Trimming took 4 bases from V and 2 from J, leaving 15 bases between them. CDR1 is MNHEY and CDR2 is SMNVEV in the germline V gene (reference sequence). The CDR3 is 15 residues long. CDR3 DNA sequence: TGTGCCAGCAGTTACCGGGACCGCTACCCCTACGAGCAGTACTTC. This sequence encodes CASSYRDRYPYEQYF.